This TCR beta chain was obtained from a study of blood T cell repertoires in COVID-19. As handled by the study authors: Cell counts per sample came from amplifying reference gene primers. Repertoires were generated with immunoSEQ multiplex PCR, while TCRdb's copy carries only in-frame clones and drops some. The V and J calls and clone size come from that table; D and trimming were worked out from the DNA. The repertoire has under 350,000 clones, roughly 89% of them found once; the top ten carry approximately 2%. This CDR3 has 18 amino acids. Trimming shortened V by 0 bases and J by 9 bases, and 21 bases separated the two germline ends. Germline V gives CDR1 LGHNA, CDR2 YNFKEQ.

Sequencing was carried out using PBMCs or T cells enriched from blood (not recorded which). The TCR sequence derives from a woman aged 55-75 years who had recovered from COVID-19. This chain links TRBV4-2 with TRBJ1-6; tentative D call: TRBD1 (6 bases). CDR3 bases: TGTGCCAGCAGCCAAGATGGGGGCCAGGGTGGGACCGGTTCACCCCTCCACTTT. It is translated as CASSQDGGQGGTGSPLHF.